A single sample gave rise to the 10 T cell receptor beta chains below, sequenced in a study of cytomegalovirus exposure and HLA in healthy donors. It was with 60 Vbeta and 13 Jbeta primers that the PCR ran. Assay: immunoSEQ multiplex PCR; the TCRdb copy retains only in-frame clones and omits some. The sample yields nearly 110,000 clones, about 75% seen once. The sample was PBMCs. The receptors originated from a male donor in good health and CMV-seropositive.

The rearrangement links TRBV5-1 to TRBJ2-1, with 12 bases that match TRBD2. Losses at the gene ends were 0 bases for V and 7 bases for J; bases not matched to a gene: 5. The V gene's germline CDR1 is SGHRS and CDR2 YFSETQ. This CDR3 contains 16 residues. The DNA of the CDR3 is TGCGCCAGCAGCTTGGTCCCTAGCGGGGGGGGGAATGAGCAGTTCTTC. This encodes CASSLVPSGGGNEQFF.

The V gene is TRBV5-1, the J gene TRBJ1-2, with D unclear. Germline V gene data show CDR1 as SGHRS and CDR2 as YFSETQ. Trimming shortened V by 0 bases and J by 6 bases, and 6 bases separated the two germline ends. The CDR3 is 12 amino acids. CDR3 sequence reads: CASSLDRDGYTF. The DNA for the CDR3 is TGCGCCAGCAGCTTGGACCGGGATGGCTACACCTTC.

The rearrangement uses TRBV7-2 and TRBJ2-7; 7 bases fit TRBD1. The junction had 6 bases not matched to a gene; V was cut back by 5 bases and J by 2 bases. CDR1 SGHTA and CDR2 FQGNSA come from the germline V gene. The CDR3 runs 14 residues. The chain's CDR3 is CASSISDRTYEQYF. Written as DNA, the CDR3 is TGTGCCAGCAGCATCTCGGACAGGACCTACGAGCAGTACTTC. Full variable domain (outside the CDR3, taken from reference TRBV7-2 and TRBJ2-7): GAGVSQSPSNKVTEKGKDVELRCDPISGHTALYWYRQSLGQGLEFLIYFQGNSAPDKSGLPSDRFSAERTGGSVSTLTIQRTQQEDSAVYLCASSISDRTYEQYFGPGTRLTVT.

The rearrangement links TRBV27 to TRBJ1-5; 7 bases are shared with TRBD1. V gave up 6 bases and J gave up 0 bases; unmatched junction bases: 5. CDR1 is MNHEY, CDR2 SMNVEV, per germline (reference sequence). This CDR3 region has 15 residues. The CDR3 nucleotides read TGTGCCAGCAGAGTACAGGGGTATAGCAATCAGCCCCAGCATTTT. This codes for CASRVQGYSNQPQHF.

The chain joins TRBV25-1 to TRBJ2-3; possibly TRBD2 for D (6 bases). Deletions cut 4 bases from V and 4 bases from J, with 21 bases between. Germline-derived CDR1 and CDR2 are MGHDK and SYGVNS. The CDR3 spans 17 residues. CDR3 loop: CASSGSGRTLGADTQYF. Here the CDR3 DNA reads TGTGCCAGCAGTGGGTCAGGGAGGACACTCGGCGCAGATACGCAGTATTTT.

This chain joins TRBV6-1 and TRBJ1-2, with TRBD1 matching 12 bases. Per the germline V gene, CDR1 is MNHNS and CDR2 is SASEGT. This CDR3 spans 15 amino acids. With V trimmed by 6 bases and J by 3 bases, 5 bases remained unmatched. The chain's CDR3 is CASRPGQGADYGYTF. The CDR3 bases are TGTGCCAGCAGACCGGGACAGGGGGCTGACTATGGCTACACCTTC.

The genes are TRBV5-6 and TRBJ1-3, with D perhaps TRBD1 (5 bases). The CDR3 is 17 residues long. Germline lookup yields CDR1 SGHDT and CDR2 YYEEEE. V shed 5 bases and J shed 0 bases, with 18 bases lying between them. The CDR3 sequence: CASRPSLGGVSGNTIYF. In DNA, the CDR3 is TGTGCCAGCAGGCCCTCCTTGGGGGGAGTCTCTGGAAACACCATATATTTT.

The V gene is TRBV7-6, the J gene TRBJ2-6; 14 bases align to TRBD2. V trimming: 4 bases; J trimming: 2 bases; junction bases outside the gene matches: 4. CDR3 length: 18 amino acids. Germline V gene lookup returns CDR1 SGHVS and CDR2 FNYEAQ. The CDR3 loop reads CASSSGLAGGAGANVLTF. CDR3 sequence (DNA): TGTGCCAGCAGCTCCGGACTAGCGGGAGGTGCTGGGGCCAACGTCCTGACTTTC.

The V and J genes are TRBV7-9 and TRBJ2-7, with TRBD2 matching 7 bases. There are 12 residues in the CDR3. Trimming removed 5 bases from V and 7 bases from J; junction bases left unmatched: 5. CDR1 and CDR2 (germline): SEHNR, FQNEAQ (reference sequence). Here the CDR3 DNA reads TGTGCCAGCAGCCCCCTCGGGGGGGAGCAGTACTTC. It is translated as CASSPLGGEQYF.

Notes on this clone: Mismatch with germline at one junction end may stem from a read error. The rearrangement links TRBV30 to TRBJ1-2; 7 nucleotides align to TRBD1. Germline V gene sequence: CDR1 GTSNPN, CDR2 SVGIG (reference sequence). There are 13 residues in the CDR3. As DNA, the CDR3 is TGTGCCTGGAGTGCTTGGGACAGCGGCTTTAGGTCCTTC. Translated: CAWSAWDSGFRSF.